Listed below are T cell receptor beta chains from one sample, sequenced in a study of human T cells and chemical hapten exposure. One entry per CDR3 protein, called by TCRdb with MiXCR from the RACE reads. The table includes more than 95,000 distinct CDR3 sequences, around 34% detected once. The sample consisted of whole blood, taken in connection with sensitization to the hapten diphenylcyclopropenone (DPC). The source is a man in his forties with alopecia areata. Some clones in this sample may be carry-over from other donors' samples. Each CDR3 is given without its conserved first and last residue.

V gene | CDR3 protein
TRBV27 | AIPKPSFDEQY
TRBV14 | ASSPLTNTGELF
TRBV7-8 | ASSDSGIQETQY
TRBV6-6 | ASTDGVQETQY
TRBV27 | ASSLIGGAGANVLT
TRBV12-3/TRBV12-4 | ASGSGSTDTQY
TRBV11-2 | ASSLVAANTEAF
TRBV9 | ASSVWGETNEQF
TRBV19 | ASSGGQGRETQY
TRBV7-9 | ASSGRLTDTQY
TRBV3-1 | ASSPLLPGLVNIQY
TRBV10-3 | AISELDRGNTEAF
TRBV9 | ASSVVIDYGYT
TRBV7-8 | ASSSQGFQRDTQY